The next 30 T cell receptor beta chains were all read from a single sample in a study of T-cell reconstitution after alpha-beta-depleted transplantation in children. During its preparation, the TCRbeta library received unique molecular identifiers. TCRdb re-called the PCR reads with MiXCR, one entry per CDR3 protein. The repertoire holds 150,000 to 250,000 distinct CDR3 sequences, roughly 14% seen once, with less than 15% in the top ten. Sequenced here: PBMCs from the stem cell graft donor, sampled from the stem cell graft. These receptors all stem from a human donor who donated a stem cell graft to a child with acute lymphoblastic leukemia.

There are many counts of this clonotype. This chain links TRBV6-5 with TRBJ1-1; D unresolved. The CDR3 runs to 14 residues. The V gene's germline CDR1 is MNHEY and CDR2 SVGAGI. The V and J ends lost 0 bases and 3 bases respectively, with 8 bases between them. DNA for the CDR3: TGTGCCAGCAGTTACTCTGGGTTGGACACTGAAGCTTTCTTT. It specifies CASSYSGLDTEAFF.

This clonotype was counted at least ten times. The V and J genes are TRBV12-3 or TRBV12-4 and TRBJ2-3; TRBD2 matches 14 bases. The CDR3 extends over 16 amino acids. With V trimmed by 5 bases and J by 6 bases, 7 bases remained unmatched. CDR3 in DNA: TGTGCCAGCAGTCAAGGGACTAGCGGGAGCGGGGATACGCAGTATTTT. This encodes CASSQGTSGSGDTQYF.

This chain uses TRBV19 with TRBJ2-7; maybe TRBD1 (6 bases). The CDR3 sequence is 15 residues long. Trimming pared 1 base from V and 5 bases from J, leaving 15 bases between. Looked up from germline, CDR1 is LNHDA and CDR2 is SQIVND (reference sequence). This CDR3 reads CASSIAPGAINEQYF. The CDR3 DNA sequence: TGTGCCAGTAGTATAGCCCCAGGGGCGATCAACGAGCAGTACTTC.

This clonotype was counted at least ten times. The gene calls are TRBV7-9 and TRBJ2-3; no definite D call. Germline CDR1 and CDR2: SEHNR and FQNEAQ (reference sequence). The ends were cut back, 0 bases at V and 2 bases at J, with 6 bases in the middle. CDR3 size: 14 residues. The CDR3 nucleotides read TGTGCCAGCAGCTTAGCGGTGGACACAGATACGCAGTATTTT. It yields the protein CASSLAVDTDTQYF.

The V and J genes are TRBV6-1 and TRBJ2-3; 8 bases are a match to TRBD2. The CDR3 totals 16 residues. V lost 3 bases to trimming and J lost 3 bases; unmatched junction nucleotides: 8. CDR1 MNHNS and CDR2 SASEGT come from the germline V gene. The CDR3 coding sequence is TGTGCCAGCAGTGATCAGGCTAGCGGGTTTACAGATACGCAGTATTTT. It codes for CASSDQASGFTDTQYF.

This clonotype was detected ten times or more. The chain is built from TRBV20-1 and TRBJ2-7; D perhaps matches TRBD1 (6 bases). Trimming took off 3 bases at V and 2 bases at J, with 14 bases between the two ends. Germline assignment: CDR1 DFQATT and CDR2 SNEGSKA (reference sequence). The CDR3 is 14 amino acids. The CDR3 loop reads CSASGPGGPYEQYF. The CDR3 DNA reads TGCAGTGCTAGTGGTCCTGGGGGCCCCTACGAGCAGTACTTC.

This clonotype was observed many times. The V and J genes are TRBV5-1 and TRBJ2-1; 11 bases agree with TRBD2. This CDR3 spans 14 amino acids. The germline V gene has CDR1 SGHRS and CDR2 YFSETQ. Germline trimming cut 0 bases from V and 9 bases from J; bases unmatched to any gene: 2. CDR3 region: CASSLGLAGREQFF. CDR3 nucleotide sequence: TGCGCCAGCAGCTTGGGACTAGCGGGGCGTGAGCAGTTCTTC.

This clonotype was observed at least ten times. The chain recombines TRBV5-1 with TRBJ2-5; 7 bases are a match to TRBD1. The ends lost 3 bases at V and 2 bases at J; junction bases unmatched: 4. The CDR3 has 14 residues. Germline assignment: CDR1 SGHRS and CDR2 YFSETQ. This CDR3 is CASSSETGQETQYF. The CDR3 nucleotides are TGCGCCAGCAGCTCCGAGACAGGGCAAGAGACCCAGTACTTC. The variable domain in full, completed from reference TRBV5-1 and TRBJ2-5, reads KAGVTQTPRYLIKTRGQQVTLSCSPISGHRSVSWYQQTPGQGLQFLFEYFSETQRNKGNFPGRFSGRQFSNSRSEMNVSTLELGDSALYLCASSSETGQETQYFGPGTRLLVL.

This clonotype was counted at least ten times. The genes are TRBV18 and TRBJ1-1; D is ambiguous. The CDR3 has 16 residues. Trimming removed 1 base at V and 0 bases at J, with 12 bases between. Germline loops: CDR1 KGHSH, CDR2 LQKENI. The CDR3 loop is CASSPLEGLMNTEAFF. DNA of the CDR3: TGTGCCAGCTCACCACTGGAAGGTCTAATGAACACTGAAGCTTTCTTT.

The genes are TRBV12-3 or TRBV12-4 and TRBJ2-7; D is uncertain. The V gene lost 3 bases and the J gene lost 5 bases, with 14 bases spanning the gap. The CDR3 is made up of 14 amino acids. The CDR3: CASSLGGINDEQYF. The CDR3 nucleotides are TGTGCCAGCAGTTTGGGTGGGATTAACGACGAGCAGTACTTC.

As concerns this clonotype: Being one base from a much bigger clone, this may be a read error. The chain employs TRBV12-3 or TRBV12-4 and TRBJ2-6, with 8 bases that match TRBD2. The CDR3 extends over 15 amino acids. CDR3 sequence: CASSRESGGANGLTF. CDR3 in DNA: TGTGCCAGCAGCAGGGAATCGGGAGGGGCCAACGGCCTGACTTTC.

This clonotype was counted many times. This rearrangement joins TRBV10-3 to TRBJ2-2, with TRBD1 matching over 8 bases. Trimming took 3 bases from V and 1 from J; bases not matched to a gene: 7. This CDR3 has 17 amino acids. Germline CDR1 and CDR2: ENHRY and SYGVKD. CDR3 amino acids: CAISDNDGTGNTGELFF. The CDR3 DNA reads as TGTGCCATCAGTGATAACGACGGGACAGGGAACACCGGGGAGCTGTTTTTT.

This clonotype was recorded at least ten times. This sequence joins TRBV29-1 and TRBJ2-7, with D possibly TRBD1 on 5 matching bases. This CDR3 contains 14 residues. V lost 0 bases and J lost 6, with 15 bases in between. The V gene's germline CDR1 is SQVTM and CDR2 ANQGSEA. CDR3 sequence reads: CSVEDQDSESEQYF. The CDR3 coding sequence is TGCAGCGTTGAAGATCAAGACAGTGAGAGCGAGCAGTACTTC.

The table lists this clonotype with many counts. The chain carries TRBV7-8 and TRBJ2-1, with D maybe TRBD2 (6 bases). Germline values: CDR1 SGHVS, CDR2 FQNEAQ. Trimming left V 5 bases short and J 7 bases short, with 21 bases between. CDR3 length: 16 residues. DNA for the CDR3: TGTGCCAGCAGCCCCGCCGGGACTCAGTCGAGGAATGAGCAGTTCTTC. Protein: CASSPAGTQSRNEQFF.

This clonotype was counted ten times or more. CDR3 residues: CSARILKDSLGPNYGYTF. In nucleotides, the CDR3 is TGCAGTGCTAGAATCCTGAAGGACAGCCTCGGTCCGAACTATGGCTACACCTTC. The V call is TRBV20-1, the J call TRBJ1-2, with D perhaps TRBD1 (6 bases). The CDR3 extends over 18 amino acids. Trimming shortened V by 2 bases and J by 2 bases, and 24 bases separated the two germline ends. CDR1 and CDR2 from the germline V gene are DFQATT and SNEGSKA (reference sequence).

The V gene is TRBV4-1, the J gene TRBJ2-1, with 8 bases identical to TRBD2. V dropped 0 bases and J dropped 4; count of bases not matched to a gene: 2. The CDR3 totals 15 residues. The germline V gene has CDR1 MGHRA and CDR2 YSYEKL. CDR3 DNA sequence: TGCGCCAGCAGCCAAGAAGCGGGAGTGTACAATGAGCAGTTCTTC. This sequence encodes CASSQEAGVYNEQFF.

This clonotype was counted ten times or more. This rearrangement joins TRBV5-1 to TRBJ1-2, with D possibly matching TRBD1 (5 bases). Germline V gene sequence: CDR1 SGHRS, CDR2 YFSETQ. This CDR3 spans 15 amino acids. V was pared by 1 base and J by 5 bases, with 15 bases between. The CDR3 nucleotides are TGCGCCAGCAGCTTGATTAGGGGTGCGGATTATGGCTACACCTTC. It yields the protein CASSLIRGADYGYTF. Variable domain in full (rest from reference TRBV5-1 and TRBJ1-2): KAGVTQTPRYLIKTRGQQVTLSCSPISGHRSVSWYQQTPGQGLQFLFEYFSETQRNKGNFPGRFSGRQFSNSRSEMNVSTLELGDSALYLCASSLIRGADYGYTFGSGTRLTVV.

This clonotype has ten or more counts. CDR3 sequence reads: CAISAGDTHEQFF. DNA for the CDR3: TGTGCCATCAGCGCCGGGGACACCCATGAGCAGTTCTTC. The gene calls are TRBV10-3 and TRBJ2-1; D may be TRBD1 (6 bases). The germline gives CDR1 ENHRY, CDR2 SYGVKD. The CDR3 sequence is 13 residues long. V lost 6 bases and J lost 8, with 14 bases in between.

This clonotype was counted many times. The gene calls are TRBV5-1 and TRBJ2-1; tentatively, D is TRBD1 (6 bases). The CDR3 has 15 residues. CDR1 is SGHRS and CDR2 is YFSETQ in the germline V gene. Trimming took 2 bases from V and 6 from J, leaving 15 bases between them. This CDR3 reads CASSFMDWGRNEQFF. The CDR3 nucleotides are TGCGCCAGCAGCTTCATGGATTGGGGGCGCAATGAGCAGTTCTTC.

This clonotype was observed at least ten times. The chain combines TRBV10-3 with TRBJ1-2, with TRBD1 as a possible D gene (5 bases). The V and J ends lost 0 bases and 7 bases respectively, with 21 bases between them. There are 17 residues in the CDR3. CDR1 and CDR2 (germline): ENHRY, SYGVKD. The CDR3 loop reads CAISESSRLQGRAGYTF. CDR3 sequence (DNA): TGTGCCATCAGTGAGTCGTCAAGGCTCCAGGGAAGGGCTGGCTACACCTTC.

This clonotype occurred many times. This CDR3 is CASSYGRGAYNEQFF. In DNA form, the CDR3 reads TGTGCCAGCAGTTACGGGCGGGGGGCCTACAATGAGCAGTTCTTC. This sequence joins TRBV6-5 and TRBJ2-1; 8 bases are shared with TRBD2. This CDR3 spans 15 amino acids. From germline, CDR1 is MNHEY and CDR2 SVGAGI. Losses at the gene ends were 2 bases for V and 2 bases for J; bases not matched to a gene: 2.

This clonotype showed up many times. This sequence joins TRBV4-1 and TRBJ2-2; D not resolved. The CDR3 sequence is 15 residues long. Trimming took 1 base from V and 2 from J, leaving 8 bases between them. Per the germline V gene, CDR1 is MGHRA and CDR2 is YSYEKL. The CDR3 loop is CASSQGPRNTGELFF. Written as DNA, the CDR3 is TGCGCCAGCAGCCAAGGGCCGAGAAACACCGGGGAGCTGTTTTTT.

This clonotype was counted at least ten times. The gene calls are TRBV27 and TRBJ2-7, with TRBD2 as a possible D gene (5 bases). The CDR3 sequence is 14 residues long. CDR1 is MNHEY, CDR2 SMNVEV, per germline (reference sequence). V was cut by 5 bases and J by 0 bases, with 11 bases left in between. The CDR3 nucleotides are TGTGCCAGCAGTCCTCGCGCGGGCTCCTACGAGCAGTACTTC. Its protein is CASSPRAGSYEQYF.

This clonotype was picked up many times. This chain connects TRBV20-1 to TRBJ2-7; 10 bases are shared with TRBD1. Per the germline V gene, CDR1 is DFQATT and CDR2 is SNEGSKA (reference sequence). This CDR3 region has 15 residues. V lost 3 bases, J lost 4 bases, and 9 bases stayed unmatched. The CDR3 DNA follows: TGCAGTGCTAGGCCTCTGACAGGGGGCGGTTACGAGCAGTACTTC. Amino acids: CSARPLTGGGYEQYF.

V gene TRBV5-1 combines with J gene TRBJ1-1, with D possibly matching TRBD1 (6 bases). The CDR3 has 16 amino acids. Germline CDR1 is SGHRS and CDR2 is YFSETQ. Trimming left V 0 bases short and J 3 bases short, with 15 bases between. The CDR3 coding sequence is TGCGCCAGCAGCTTGGTCCGGGGGGCCCTGGACACTGAAGCTTTCTTT. It translates to CASSLVRGALDTEAFF.

As for this clonotype: This could be a read error, since a much larger clone is one nucleotide away. In this CDR3 the conserved last residue, phenylalanine or tryptophan, is missing, so a read error is likely. V usage is TRBV5-1 and J usage is TRBJ2-3; the match to TRBD2 covers 10 bases. The ends lost 7 bases at V and 5 bases at J; junction bases unmatched: 13. Germline V CDR1 and CDR2: SGHRS, YFSETQ. The CDR3 length is 16 residues. This CDR3 is CASSSALAGEGDTQYS. The CDR3 DNA sequence: TGCGCCAGCTCATCCGCTCTAGCGGGAGAGGGAGATACGCAGTATTCT.

The chain couples TRBV20-1 to TRBJ2-5, with TRBD2 matching 11 bases. Per the germline V gene, CDR1 is DFQATT and CDR2 is SNEGSKA (reference sequence). With V trimmed by 5 bases and J by 3 bases, 5 bases remained unmatched. This CDR3 is 14 amino acids long. The CDR3, as DNA: TGCAGTGCTCCCCCGGGACTAGCGGAAGAGACCCAGTACTTC. Protein product: CSAPPGLAEETQYF.

This clonotype was counted many times. The CDR3 DNA is TGCGCCAGCAGCTTCGAATCGGGGGACAGTCAAGAGACCCAGTACTTC. This translates into CASSFESGDSQETQYF. This chain uses TRBV5-1 with TRBJ2-5; a possible D gene is TRBD1 (7 bases). Germline V gene lookup returns CDR1 SGHRS and CDR2 YFSETQ. V was trimmed by 2 bases and J by 2 bases, leaving 16 bases between them. CDR3 length equals 16 residues. Looking up the rest from reference TRBV5-1 and TRBJ2-5 gives the full variable domain: KAGVTQTPRYLIKTRGQQVTLSCSPISGHRSVSWYQQTPGQGLQFLFEYFSETQRNKGNFPGRFSGRQFSNSRSEMNVSTLELGDSALYLCASSFESGDSQETQYFGPGTRLLVL.

The chain is built from TRBV7-9 and TRBJ1-3; 9 bases map to TRBD1. Germline loops: CDR1 SEHNR, CDR2 FQNEAQ (reference sequence). This CDR3 spans 15 amino acids. Trimming cost V 6 bases and J 4 bases; bases outside gene matches: 7. CDR3 coding DNA: TGTGCCAGCAGACCGGGACAGGGATACGGAAACACCATATATTTT. It translates to CASRPGQGYGNTIYF.

This clonotype has at least ten counts. The chain has TRBV7-8 and TRBJ2-1; unclear D gene. The germline V gene encodes CDR1 SGHVS and CDR2 FQNEAQ. V gave up 6 bases and J gave up 6 bases, with 9 bases separating them. The CDR3 length is 12 residues. CDR3 coding DNA: TGTGCCAGCAGACGATCCGTCAATGAGCAGTTCTTC. This gives the protein CASRRSVNEQFF. Together with reference TRBV7-8 and TRBJ2-1, the CDR3 gives the full variable domain: GAGVSQSPRYKVAKRGQDVALRCDPISGHVSLFWYQQALGQGPEFLTYFQNEAQLDKSGLPSDRFFAERPEGSVSTLKIQRTQQEDSAVYLCASRRSVNEQFFGPGTRLTVL.